This T cell receptor (beta chain) was found in a study of blood T cell repertoires in COVID-19. Study summary: The United States, Italy and Spain were the sources of the acute and convalescent COVID-19 samples.

This CDR3 contains 19 residues. V was pared by 1 base and J by 4 bases, with 14 bases of the junction left unmatched. CDR1 is LGHDT and CDR2 is YNNKEL in the germline V gene (reference sequence). Using immunoSEQ multiplex PCR, the repertoire was profiled, and TCRdb retains in-frame clones only, with some absent. The sample consists of 150,000 to 200,000 clones, about 89% of them appearing once. The sequencing input was peripheral blood. This clonotype was obtained from a man younger than 30 who had recovered from COVID-19. This rearrangement joins TRBV3-1 (or the pseudogene TRBV3-2) to TRBJ2-1; 9 bases are shared with TRBD2. The CDR3 DNA is TGTGCCAGCAGCCAAGGGATGCCTAGCGGGATTTCCCTTTACAATGAGCAGTTCTTC. This gives the protein CASSQGMPSGISLYNEQFF.